This T cell receptor (beta chain) was sequenced for a study of lymphopenia after photon versus proton radiotherapy (dated by TCRdb to the late 2010s). In terms of the full investigation: In patients with gastrointestinal tumors who developed high-grade lymphopenia, the study compared the immunological effects of photon radiation therapy with those of proton radiation therapy. The 20 or so patients in the cohort had gastrointestinal tumors, were treated with either photon or proton therapy, and subsequently developed lymphopenia. The goal of the study was to describe how the two radiation modalities differ in their effects on the immune system.

Paper-wide results and their limitations: The survival association was assessed only in patients who died, and better survival with proton therapy was presented by the authors as a possibility rather than a demonstrated result. After the lymphocyte count nadir, photon-treated repertoires showed oligoclonal expansion, especially of CD8+ Temra cells, which drove the drop in diversity. During treatment, patients who received photon therapy lost naive T cells and TCR diversity and gained effector/memory populations, whereas patients who received proton therapy remained relatively stable. Across the cohort, a larger post-nadir drop in TCR diversity was inversely correlated with overall survival time among patients who died.

Libraries were made using the immunoSEQ multiplex PCR assay. T cell repertoires were profiled with deep sequencing of rearranged TCR beta loci together with multiparametric flow cytometry. The table comes from immuneACCESS by way of TCRdb, which keeps in-frame sequences with V and J called. Part of the clones is missing from these tables; in studies checked, under half for an unresolved V gene and the rest for unknown reasons. For this sample the table gives about 12,000 clones, of which 70% to 90% were detected only once. More than 2.5% of the sample comes from the top ten. The CDR3 runs 16 residues from the cysteine to the phenylalanine. The only DNA kept is the CDR3, 48 bases in frame from the first base. Unmatched junction bases come to 2, with V trimmed by 3 bases and J by 6 bases. Based on the germline V gene (reference sequence), the CDR1 and CDR2 sequences are SEHNR and FQNEAQ. With regard to this clone: What this receptor recognizes is not known. It has no much larger one-base neighbor in the sample; base qualities were not kept.

Sequenced material: peripheral blood, taken from a patient treated with proton-based radiotherapy. The receptor was isolated from a man between 60 and 75 years old with pancreatic cancer. The rearranged segments are TRBV7-9 and TRBJ2-2; 15 central bases correspond to TRBD2. The CDR3 region: CASSFGTSGRSGELFF. In nucleotide form, the sequence is TGTGCCAGCAGCTTTGGGACTAGCGGGAGGTCCGGGGAGCTGTTTTTT.